These 22 T cell receptor beta chains share one sample of origin, sequenced in a study of blood T cells in healthy people across ages. PCR was performed a second time for about 7 to 11 cycles using a sample-barcoded 5' primer and a J-beta primer mix. Each CDR3 protein is one row after TCRdb ran MiXCR on the 5' RACE reads. The data show approximately 940,000 distinct CDR3 sequences, roughly 52% seen once. The source material was blood. The receptors stem from a man aged 25 to 40 in good health.

This clonotype showed up just a few times. CDR3 DNA: TGTGCCAGCAGTTACCAACGGACTAGCGGGGTGTACGAGCAGTACTTC. It is translated as CASSYQRTSGVYEQYF. The genes are TRBV6-5 and TRBJ2-7; 12 nucleotides match TRBD2. Germline V gives CDR1 MNHEY, CDR2 SVGAGI. The V and J ends lost 2 bases and 4 bases, in that order; junction bases with no gene match: 6. CDR3 length equals 16 residues.

The rearrangement links TRBV20-1 to TRBJ1-1; D is unclear. The CDR3 is 14 residues long. Between the trimmed V and J ends, which lost 2 bases and 3 bases, there was a span of 13 bases. CDR1 DFQATT and CDR2 SNEGSKA come from the germline V gene (reference sequence). The DNA for the CDR3 is TGCAGTGCTAGATGGGAGAATACGGACACTGAAGCTTTCTTT. Translation: CSARWENTDTEAFF.

The rearrangement links TRBV2 to TRBJ2-7; possible D gene TRBD1, 5 bases. V was shortened by 7 bases and J by 3 bases, with 16 bases between the two germline ends. The CDR3 sequence is 14 residues long. Germline V gene lookup returns CDR1 SNHLY and CDR2 FYNNEI. CDR3: CASNDRGAIYEQYF. DNA of the CDR3: TGTGCCAGCAACGACAGAGGAGCAATCTACGAGCAGTACTTC.

This clonotype was seen more than once but under ten times. The chain is built from TRBV7-2 and TRBJ2-7; 8 bases align to TRBD2. CDR3 length equals 14 residues. Germline V gene sequence: CDR1 SGHTA, CDR2 FQGNSA. V dropped 2 bases and J dropped 5; count of bases not matched to a gene: 5. Here the CDR3 reads CASSLIGTRNEQYF. In nucleotides, the CDR3 is TGTGCCAGCAGCTTAATAGGGACTAGGAACGAGCAGTACTTC.

V usage is TRBV6-1 and J usage is TRBJ2-1; 7 bases fit TRBD2. There are 15 residues in the CDR3. The germline CDR1 and CDR2 sequences are MNHNS and SASEGT. The CDR3 here is CVSSEGRGRVGEQFF. The CDR3 DNA is TGTGTCAGTAGTGAAGGCCGGGGGAGGGTAGGTGAGCAGTTCTTC.

The chain carries TRBV24-1 and TRBJ2-5; 12 bases are a match to TRBD2. The end of the DNA is better explained by TRBJ2-4, so the J call may be wrong. Germline V gene lookup returns CDR1 KGHDR and CDR2 SFDVKD. This CDR3 is 16 amino acids long. In DNA form, the CDR3 reads TGTGCCACCAGTGGCGAGGGGACTAGCGGGCCGTACATTCAGTACTTC. It specifies CATSGEGTSGPYIQYF.

The chain combines TRBV27 with TRBJ2-5; 9 bases align to TRBD2. Germline trimming cut 3 bases from V and 2 bases from J; bases unmatched to any gene: 7. This CDR3 comprises 16 residues. Germline V gives CDR1 MNHEY, CDR2 SMNVEV (reference sequence). CDR3 residues: CASSLSSGGTQETQYF. The CDR3 bases are TGTGCCAGCAGTTTGTCGAGCGGGGGGACTCAAGAGACCCAGTACTTC.

This clonotype came up a few times. The chain employs TRBV6-2 or TRBV6-3 and TRBJ2-6; D unclear. Trimming left V 7 bases short and J 0 bases short, with 4 bases between. The CDR3 consists of 13 residues. Germline V lookup: CDR1 MNHEY, CDR2 SVGEGT. The CDR3 region is CASTRSGANVLTF. CDR3 nucleotides: TGTGCCAGCACCCGCTCTGGGGCCAACGTCCTGACTTTC.

As regards this clonotype: A junction end diverges from the germline sequence, so it may reflect a read error. V gene TRBV7-4 combines with J gene TRBJ2-3; D not resolved. The V gene's germline CDR1 is SGHVT and CDR2 SQSDAQ. CDR3 size: 17 residues. The chain's CDR3 is CAGSPVWKRPSTDTQYF. Written as DNA, the CDR3 is TGTGCCGGCAGCCCAGTGTGGAAACGCCCTAGCACAGATACGCAGTATTTT. The full variable domain, with the rest looked up from reference TRBV7-4 and TRBJ2-3, is GAGVSQSPRYKVAKRGRDVALRCDSISGHVTLYWYRQTLGQGSEVLTYSQSDAQRDKSGRPSGRFSAERPERSVSTLKIQRTEQGDSAVYLCAGSPVWKRPSTDTQYFGPGTRLTVL.

The table lists this clonotype with a few counts. The chain recombines TRBV11-2 with TRBJ2-1; 7 bases fit TRBD1. V dropped 4 bases and J dropped 3; count of bases not matched to a gene: 6. CDR3 length: 15 amino acids. Germline assignment: CDR1 SGHAT and CDR2 FQNNGV. This CDR3 is CASSSKDRIYNEQFF. The DNA of the CDR3 is TGTGCCAGCAGCTCCAAGGACAGGATCTACAATGAGCAGTTCTTC.

This clonotype has just a few counts. This chain uses TRBV12-3 or TRBV12-4 with TRBJ2-1; maybe TRBD1 (6 bases). The CDR3 length is 14 residues. V was cut by 6 bases and J by 7 bases, with 16 bases left in between. The CDR3 region is CASSRAGERNEQFF. DNA of the CDR3: TGTGCCAGCAGCAGGGCAGGGGAAAGGAATGAGCAGTTCTTC.

This chain uses TRBV2 with TRBJ1-6; possibly TRBD1 for D (5 bases). CDR3 length: 15 amino acids. Germline CDR1 is SNHLY and CDR2 is FYNNEI. Trimming took 2 bases from V and 6 from J, leaving 11 bases between them. This chain's CDR3 is CASSEQGNRNSPLHF. In nucleotides, the CDR3 is TGTGCCAGCAGTGAACAGGGAAATCGTAATTCACCCCTCCACTTT.

The sample holds a few counts of this clonotype. The CDR3 spells CASMDVSYEQYF. The DNA for the CDR3 is TGTGCCAGCATGGACGTCTCCTACGAGCAGTACTTC. The J gene is TRBJ2-7, the V gene TRBV27, with no clear D. The CDR3 covers 12 residues. The ends were cut back, 7 bases at V and 0 bases at J, with 7 bases in the middle. Germline CDR1 MNHEY, CDR2 SMNVEV (reference sequence).

The V call is TRBV6-1, the J call TRBJ2-6; 8 bases line up with TRBD1. CDR1 and CDR2 (germline): MNHNS, SASEGT. The CDR3 contains 19 residues. The CDR3 DNA reads as TGTGCTTCTTCGAGGGGGGACAGGTACACTTACCCTGGGGCCAACGTCCTGACTTTC. It codes for CASSRGDRYTYPGANVLTF.

As to this clonotype: The junction departs from the called germline gene at one end, perhaps through a read error. The gene calls are TRBV12-3 or TRBV12-4 and TRBJ1-3; no definite D call. The CDR3 runs 15 residues. The CDR3 protein is CASSFHTKEGSTIYF. CDR3 DNA: TGTGCCAGCAGTTTCCACACTAAGGAGGGAAGCACCATATATTTT.

This chain links TRBV7-3 with TRBJ2-7, with TRBD2 as a possible D gene (7 bases). V was cut by 2 bases and J by 5 bases, with 22 bases left in between. Germline V lookup: CDR1 SGHTA, CDR2 FQGTGA. The CDR3 has 17 residues. CDR3 region: CASSLYEQGRGYHEQYF. CDR3 DNA sequence: TGTGCCAGCAGCTTATACGAGCAGGGGCGGGGGTACCACGAGCAGTACTTC.

This chain links TRBV5-6 with TRBJ2-7, with no clear D. The CDR3 has 11 residues. V dropped 2 bases and J dropped 11 bases, with 11 bases sitting between them. CDR1 and CDR2 from the germline V gene are SGHDT and YYEEEE. Here the CDR3 DNA reads TGTGCCAGCAGCTTCTCGGCCGCGGAGTACTTC. This translates into CASSFSAAEYF.

A few counts support this clonotype. The chain joins TRBV27 to TRBJ1-6; D ambiguous. The CDR3 extends over 13 amino acids. The V and J ends lost 6 bases and 14 bases respectively, with 17 bases between them. Germline lookup yields CDR1 MNHEY and CDR2 SMNVEV (reference sequence). For the CDR3, the DNA is TGTGCCAGCAGCCCGCTGTCGGCTATGACCCTCCACTTT. Translation: CASSPLSAMTLHF.

V and J are TRBV5-1 and TRBJ2-7; 10 bases align to TRBD2. Germline CDR1 SGHRS, CDR2 YFSETQ. The CDR3 spans 15 residues. J lost 3 bases, V lost 4 bases, and 7 bases had no gene match. The CDR3 nucleotides read TGCGCCAGCAGCATAACTAGCGGGGAGCTCTACGAGCAGTACTTC. Translating gives CASSITSGELYEQYF.

The chain carries TRBV29-1 and TRBJ1-2; weak D call: TRBD1 (6 bases). Trimming took 5 bases from V and 6 from J, leaving 13 bases between them. Germline values: CDR1 SQVTM, CDR2 ANQGSEA. The CDR3 covers 12 residues. The CDR3 DNA is TGCAGCGTTCAGGACAGTCAGAATGGCTACACCTTC. Translating gives CSVQDSQNGYTF.

This clonotype occurred a few times. The chain links TRBV2 to TRBJ1-5; possibly TRBD1 for D (6 bases). This CDR3 spans 14 amino acids. Per the germline V gene, CDR1 is SNHLY and CDR2 is FYNNEI. V shed 4 bases and J shed 4 bases, with 11 bases lying between them. The CDR3, as DNA: TGTGCCAGCAGTGGAACAGGGCGAAATCAGCCCCAGCATTTT. Protein product: CASSGTGRNQPQHF.

This rearrangement joins TRBV12-3 or TRBV12-4 to TRBJ2-5; D perhaps matches TRBD2 (6 bases). The ends were cut back, 2 bases at V and 0 bases at J, with 16 bases in the middle. This CDR3 contains 17 residues. The CDR3, as DNA: TGTGCCAGCAGTTTAAAGCGGGCTAGCGCGTACCAAGAGACCCAGTACTTC. This encodes CASSLKRASAYQETQYF.